The rows below give T cell receptor beta chains drawn from one sample of a study of blood T cell repertoires in COVID-19. The repertoire was sequenced with immunoSEQ multiplex PCR; TCRdb's copy has only in-frame clones and lacks some. Among 100,000 or so clones listed, approximately 90% were seen once. Sequencing input: peripheral blood. The receptor source for this set is a human donor with active COVID-19. The donor label of this sample is uncertain. Each CDR3 is given with its conserved first and last residue. D genes are given only for firm matches. A clone size is listed for some rows: how often the clone was seen (once, few, many), or a class if it is expanded.

d_gene | abundance | j_gene | v_gene | len | CDR3nt | CDR3aa
NA | once | TRBJ2-7 | TRBV6-2/TRBV6-3 | 14 | TGTGCCAGCAGCCCTCCAGAGGGCTCCTACGAGCAGTACTTC | CASSPPEGSYEQYF
TRBD2 | NA | TRBJ2-3 | TRBV6-5 | 15 | TGTGCCAGCAGCCGGCGGGGGGGAGGAACAGATACGCAGTATTTT | CASSRRGGGTDTQYF
TRBD1 | NA | TRBJ2-7 | TRBV29-1 | 16 | TGCAGCGTTGTGCCAGGGGGAGAACCGAGCTCCTACGAGCAGTACTTC | CSVVPGGEPSSYEQYF
TRBD2 | NA | TRBJ2-5 | TRBV4-1 | 14 | TGCGCCAGCAGCCCGGGACTAGCGGGGGAGACCCAGTACTTC | CASSPGLAGETQYF
NA | NA | TRBJ1-1 | TRBV5-5 | 12 | TGTGCCAGCAGCCCCGGACTTACTGAAGCTTTCTTT | CASSPGLTEAFF
NA | NA | TRBJ1-1 | TRBV19 | 13 | TGTGCCAGTAGTATAGGGCGGGACACTGAAGCTTTCTTT | CASSIGRDTEAFF
TRBD2 | NA | TRBJ2-5 | TRBV7-9 | 14 | TGTGCCAGCAGCCCCTGGACTAGCGAAGAGACCCAGTACTTC | CASSPWTSEETQYF
TRBD2 | NA | TRBJ2-7 | TRBV7-9 | 16 | TGTGCCAGCAGCTCGGGGACTAGCGGGGCTCCCTACGAGCAGTACTTC | CASSSGTSGAPYEQYF
NA | NA | TRBJ2-7 | TRBV12-3/TRBV12-4 | 12 | TGTGCCAGCAGCACCACGGGCTACGAGCAGTACTTC | CASSTTGYEQYF
NA | NA | TRBJ1-1 | TRBV5-4 | 16 | TGTGCCAGCAGCTTGGATCCCACCCAGGGACTCACTGAAGCTTTCTTT | CASSLDPTQGLTEAFF
NA | NA | TRBJ2-7 | TRBV5-1 | 13 | TGCGCCAGCAGCGACACCCCCTCCTACGAGCAGTACTTC | CASSDTPSYEQYF
TRBD1 | NA | TRBJ1-2 | TRBV4-3 | 13 | TGCGCCAGCAGCCACAACACAGGGGATGGCTACACCTTC | CASSHNTGDGYTF
NA | NA | TRBJ2-7 | TRBV5-5 | 12 | TGTGCCAGCAGCTTAAGGGGTCTCGAGCAGTACTTC | CASSLRGLEQYF
TRBD1 | NA | TRBJ2-7 | TRBV9 | 15 | TGTGCCAGCAGCGGTGGGACAGGGGGCCCCTACGAGCAGTACTTC | CASSGGTGGPYEQYF
TRBD1 | NA | TRBJ1-4 | TRBV5-5 | 14 | TGTGCCAGCAGCTCCAGAGGGGGCGGTGAAAAACTGTTTTTT | CASSSRGGGEKLFF
NA | NA | TRBJ2-7 | TRBV29-1 | 13 | TGCAGCGTTGAGGGGGGGGACACCTACGAGCAGTACTTC | CSVEGGDTYEQYF
NA | once | TRBJ2-1 | TRBV10-3 | 17 | TGTGCCATCAGTGAGTCATTTGAGGGTGGGACCTACAATGAGCAGTTCTTC | CAISESFEGGTYNEQFF
NA | NA | TRBJ2-7 | TRBV14 | 15 | TGTGCCAGCAGCCAAGGCAGGGGTAGAGTCTACGAGCAGTACTTC | CASSQGRGRVYEQYF
TRBD2 | NA | TRBJ2-2 | TRBV4-1 | 16 | TGCGCCAGCAGTCTACTAGCGGGGGTGAACACCGGGGAGCTGTTTTTT | CASSLLAGVNTGELFF
TRBD1 | NA | TRBJ1-6 | TRBV27 | 14 | TGTGCCAGCAGTCCAGGGACAGATAATTCACCCCTCCACTTT | CASSPGTDNSPLHF
NA | NA | TRBJ1-6 | TRBV28 | 14 | TGTGCCAGCAGTTTAGGAGGGGAGAGGACACCCCTCCACTTT | CASSLGGERTPLHF
TRBD2 | few | TRBJ2-2 | TRBV3-1/TRBV3-2 | 16 | TGTGCCAGCAGCCAAGTATTCCGGGGGGACACCGGGGAGCTGTTTTTT | CASSQVFRGDTGELFF
NA | NA | TRBJ2-7 | TRBV11-2 | 14 | TGTGCCAGCAGCTTAGATCCAGGATCCTACGAGCAGTACTTC | CASSLDPGSYEQYF
NA | NA | TRBJ1-5 | TRBV5-5 | 16 | TGTGCCAGCACCATCCCCGGTTGGAGGACCCATCAGCCCCAGCATTTT | CASTIPGWRTHQPQHF
TRBD2 | NA | TRBJ2-2 | TRBV19 | 16 | TGTGCCAGTAGTCTGGGACTAGCGGACGGTGTCGGGGAGCTGTTTTTT | CASSLGLADGVGELFF
TRBD1 | NA | TRBJ2-2 | TRBV25-1 | 15 | TGTGCCAGCTCCGAAGACAGGGGGTACACCGGGGAGCTGTTTTTT | CASSEDRGYTGELFF